The TCR beta chain under discussion was sequenced for a study of T cell changes during pregnancy in multiple sclerosis. V was clipped by 4 bases and J by 8 bases, with 14 bases between them. The CDR3 covers 13 residues. CDR1 is SGHVS and CDR2 is FQNEAQ in the germline V gene. Data came from immunoSEQ multiplex PCR; TCRdb stores just in-frame clones and leaves some out. Among around 65,000 clones listed, around 92% were seen once. The sample consisted of peripheral blood, taken in the second trimester of pregnancy. The genes are TRBV7-8 and TRBJ1-1, with a possible D match to TRBD1 (6 bases). The receptor was derived from a female donor in good health, enrolled as a control in a pregnancy study. In nucleotides, the CDR3 is TGTGCCAGCAGCTACAGGGAAGGGGCAGAAGCTTTCTTT. Translation: CASSYREGAEAFF.